This paragraph covers one TCR beta chain sequence. This sample is drawn from a study of shared clonotypes between healthy human individuals. The protocol was immunoSEQ multiplex PCR, while the TCRdb copy is restricted to in-frame clones and leaves out a portion. The data show about 1.1 million clones, about 80% seen once. The CDR3 runs 15 residues. Germline loops: CDR1 SNHLY, CDR2 FYNNEI. The ends were cut back, 7 bases at V and 3 bases at J, with 16 bases in the middle. The clonotype originates from a man aged 18 to 35 in good health. Some clones in this sample may be carry-over from other donors' samples. The sequenced material came from memory CD4+ T cells from PBMCs. Stated subset: CD45RA-negative fraction. V gene TRBV2 combines with J gene TRBJ2-1; weak D call: TRBD2 (6 bases). CDR3 sequence reads: CASNLGTLFYNEQFF. DNA of the CDR3: TGTGCCAGCAATTTAGGGACTCTTTTCTACAATGAGCAGTTCTTC.